Reported below is one T cell receptor beta chain. The CDR3 has 13 amino acids. V lost 1 base, J lost 6 bases, and 7 bases lay in between. The germline V gene has CDR1 SGHTA and CDR2 FQGNSA. This entry is derived from a study of graft-versus-host responses after intestinal transplantation. Only in-frame clones appear in the TCRdb table, and some are missing; sequencing was by immunoSEQ multiplex PCR. The sample includes approximately 9,100 clones, 90% to 95% of them seen just once. This material consisted of bone marrow, taken roughly 500 days after intestinal transplantation. The rearrangement joins TRBV7-2 to TRBJ2-1; no reliable D call. The TCR was taken from a human patient who received an intestinal transplant, so some T cells may come from the graft donor. The DNA for the CDR3 is TGTGCCAGCAGCTTAGTTTTCGGCAATGAGCAGTTCTTC. This codes for CASSLVFGNEQFF.